The 4 T cell receptor beta chains below come from one sample, sequenced in a study of regulatory T cells in long-lasting Graves disease. The authors built TCR beta libraries using iRepertoire HTBI primers and Arm-PCR of CDR3 regions. TCRdb fed the multiplex PCR reads into MiXCR, producing one record per CDR3 protein. The sample lists roughly 300,000 distinct CDR3 sequences, around 20% seen once, with more than 55% in the top ten. As to time point: persistent/refractory GD, antithyroid drugs over 5 years with positive TRAb. Making the TCR library involved RNA that had been extracted from PBMCs. Sequenced here: peripheral blood mononuclear cells (PBMCs), sampled when the disease was refractory, from a patient treated with antithyroid drugs. The receptors derive from a female donor with Graves disease.

This clonotype was observed once. This rearrangement joins TRBV3-1 to TRBJ2-3, with 8 bases matching TRBD1. This CDR3 spans 13 amino acids. The V segment lost 5 bases and the J segment 4 bases; nucleotides outside the gene matches: 2. The V gene's germline CDR1 is LGHDT and CDR2 YNNKEL (reference sequence). As DNA, the CDR3 is TGTGCCAGCAGCGGACAGGGCCCAGATACGCAGTATTTT. Its translation: CASSGQGPDTQYF.

In the case of this clonotype: In this CDR3 the conserved last residue, phenylalanine or tryptophan, is missing, so a read error is likely. V is TRBV7-8 and J is TRBJ2-5; TRBD1 or TRBD2 may be the D gene (6 bases each). V was shortened by 10 bases and J by 5 bases, with 17 bases between the two germline ends. The CDR3 sequence is 13 residues long. CDR1 is SGHVS, CDR2 FQNEAQ, per germline. In nucleotides, the CDR3 is TGTGCCACCCAGGGGCAGGGGAGGGAGACCCAGTACCTC. Its protein product is CATQGQGRETQYL.

In regard to this clonotype: A clone one base away is much larger, so this may be a read error. The chain has TRBV6-2 or TRBV6-3 and TRBJ2-7; tentative D call: TRBD2 (5 bases). This CDR3 has 15 amino acids. CDR1 MNHEY and CDR2 SVGEGT come from the germline V gene. The CDR3 nucleotides read TGTGCCACCTCAAACCCGAAGCGGAGCTCCTGCGAGCAGTACTTC. This encodes CATSNPKRSSCEQYF.

This clonotype was recorded a few times. Mismatch with germline at one junction end may stem from a read error. This chain connects TRBV6-1 to TRBJ1-1; no clear D. CDR3 size: 14 residues. Germline V lookup: CDR1 MNHNS, CDR2 SASEGT. CDR3 in DNA: TGTGCCGGCAGGATTGAGACCGGGGACACTGAAGCTTTCTTT. Residues: CAGRIETGDTEAFF.